The sequence of this T cell receptor (beta chain) was determined in a study of blood T cell repertoires in COVID-19. V lost 4 bases to trimming and J lost 6 bases; unmatched junction nucleotides: 9. In germline, CDR1 is SGHRS, CDR2 YFSETQ. This CDR3 contains 14 residues. Living in 24 US areas, the participants were between 18 and 89 years of age. TCRdb keeps only in-frame clones here, not all; method: immunoSEQ multiplex PCR. The top ten clones hold over 1% of a sample with about 350,000 clones, around nine tenths of them seen once. Sequenced material: PBMCs or T cells enriched from blood (not recorded which). The rearrangement uses TRBV5-1 and TRBJ2-7; 8 bases match TRBD2. The origin of this receptor is a woman aged 25-40 years who had been exposed to COVID-19. The CDR3 spells CASSPTGTSAEQYF. CDR3 DNA sequence: TGCGCCAGCAGCCCAACCGGGACTAGTGCCGAGCAGTACTTC.